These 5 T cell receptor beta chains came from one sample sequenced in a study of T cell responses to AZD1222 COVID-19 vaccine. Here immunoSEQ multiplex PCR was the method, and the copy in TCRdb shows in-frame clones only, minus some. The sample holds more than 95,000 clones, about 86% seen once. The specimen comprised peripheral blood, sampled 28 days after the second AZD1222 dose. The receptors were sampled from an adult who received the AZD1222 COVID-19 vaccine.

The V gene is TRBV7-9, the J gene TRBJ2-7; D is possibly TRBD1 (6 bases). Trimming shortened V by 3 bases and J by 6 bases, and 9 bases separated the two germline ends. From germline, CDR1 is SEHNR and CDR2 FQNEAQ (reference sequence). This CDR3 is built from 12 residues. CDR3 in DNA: TGTGCCAGCAGCTTCCAGGGGAGCGAGCAGTACTTC. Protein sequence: CASSFQGSEQYF.

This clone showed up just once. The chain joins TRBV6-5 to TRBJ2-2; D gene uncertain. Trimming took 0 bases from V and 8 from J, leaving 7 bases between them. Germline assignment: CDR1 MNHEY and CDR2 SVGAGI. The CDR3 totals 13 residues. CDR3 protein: CASSYSHVGELFF. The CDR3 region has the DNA TGTGCCAGCAGTTACTCACACGTGGGGGAGCTGTTTTTT.

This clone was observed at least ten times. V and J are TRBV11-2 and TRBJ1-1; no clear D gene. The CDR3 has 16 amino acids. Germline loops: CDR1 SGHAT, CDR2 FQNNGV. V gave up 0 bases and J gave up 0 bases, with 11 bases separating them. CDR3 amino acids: CASSLDIRGMNTEAFF. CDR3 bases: TGTGCCAGCAGCTTAGATATCCGGGGAATGAACACTGAAGCTTTCTTT.

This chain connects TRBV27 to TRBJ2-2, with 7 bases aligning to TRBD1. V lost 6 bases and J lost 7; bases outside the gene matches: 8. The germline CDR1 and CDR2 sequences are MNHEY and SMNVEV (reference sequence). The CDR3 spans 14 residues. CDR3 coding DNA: TGTGCCAGCAGGACGACAGGGATGGTCGGGGAGCTGTTTTTT. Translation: CASRTTGMVGELFF.

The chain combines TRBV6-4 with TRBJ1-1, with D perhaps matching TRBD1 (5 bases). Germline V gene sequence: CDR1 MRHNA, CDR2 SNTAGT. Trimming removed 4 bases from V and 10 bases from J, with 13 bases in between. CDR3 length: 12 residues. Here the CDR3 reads CASSVRGARAFF. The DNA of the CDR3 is TGTGCCAGCAGTGTTCGAGGGGCGCGAGCTTTCTTT.